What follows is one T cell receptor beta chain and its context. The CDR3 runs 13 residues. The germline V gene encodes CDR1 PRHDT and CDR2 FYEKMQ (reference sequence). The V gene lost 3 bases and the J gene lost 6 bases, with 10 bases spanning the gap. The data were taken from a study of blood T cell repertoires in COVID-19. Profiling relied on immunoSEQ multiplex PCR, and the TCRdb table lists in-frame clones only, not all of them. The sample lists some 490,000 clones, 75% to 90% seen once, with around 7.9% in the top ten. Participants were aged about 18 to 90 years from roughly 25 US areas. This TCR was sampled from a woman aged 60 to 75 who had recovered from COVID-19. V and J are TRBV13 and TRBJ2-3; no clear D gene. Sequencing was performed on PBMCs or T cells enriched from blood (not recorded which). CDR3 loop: CASSLSRRDTQYF. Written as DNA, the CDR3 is TGTGCCAGCAGCTTGTCCCGGCGGGATACGCAGTATTTT.